This T cell receptor beta chain stems from a study of blood T cell repertoires in COVID-19. TCRdb keeps only in-frame clones here, not all; method: immunoSEQ multiplex PCR. The sample comprises about 350,000 clones, approximately 89% of which are singletons, and 3.5% to 4% rests with the top ten. During active infection, Seattle patients enrolled and were then monitored through disease. Germline-derived CDR1 and CDR2 are LGHDT and YNNKEL (reference sequence). V was clipped by 1 base and J by 9 bases; unmatched bases: 11. This CDR3 is 16 amino acids long. The sequenced sample was peripheral blood. The chain couples TRBV3-1 (or the pseudogene TRBV3-2) to TRBJ1-5; 8 positions match TRBD1. The TCR comes from a woman in her fifties or sixties with COVID-19, enrolled during active disease. The DNA for the CDR3 is TGTGCCAGCAGCCAAGGTGGGCAGGGGGCCGTCGGGCCCCAGCATTTT. Amino acids: CASSQGGQGAVGPQHF.